This is a list of T cell receptor beta chains from one sample in a study of T cells in Graves' hyperthyroidism and ophthalmopathy. TCRdb independently ran MiXCR on the multiplex PCR reads; one entry per CDR3 protein. The table lists hundreds of thousands of distinct CDR3 sequences, less than 15% of them singletons. Sequencing was done on a sample of blood. These receptors were obtained from a woman aged 18 to 35 with Graves' hyperthyroidism. The CDR3 runs from the conserved cysteine through the conserved F or W. Each record gives: CDR3 DNA, CDR3 protein, clone size, D gene, V gene, J gene. A D gene is named only where the DNA matches it firmly. Where a row states a size, it is once, few, many or the class of an expanded clone; other rows omit it.

TGCAGTGCTTCCCCCTACAGTGGGGGGCTAATAGCGGGAATTGGGGAGACCCAGTACTTC,CSASPYSGGLIAGIGETQYF,few,TRBD2,TRBV20-1,TRBJ2-5
TGCAGTGCGAGTACTAGCGGGAGATTTAAGAATGAGCAGTTCTTC,CSASTSGRFKNEQFF,many,TRBD2,TRBV20-1,TRBJ2-1
TGTGCCAGCAGTTTAAAGAATCGGGACAGGGGTACCGGGGAGCTGTTTTTT,CASSLKNRDRGTGELFF,-,TRBD1,TRBV12-3/TRBV12-4,TRBJ2-2
TGTGCCTGGAAGTCCCCCCGCGACGTGGGTTTCAATCAGCCCCAGCATTTT,CAWKSPRDVGFNQPQHF,many,-,TRBV30,TRBJ1-5
TGTGCCAGCAGCGAAAGCCAGGGGAGCTCTGGGGCCAACGTCCTGACTTTC,CASSESQGSSGANVLTF,-,-,TRBV7-9,TRBJ2-6
TGTGCCAGCAGTCTACAGGGTAACAAAAACATTCAGTACTTC,CASSLQGNKNIQYF,many,-,TRBV27,TRBJ2-4
TGTGCCAGCTCACCAGGCGGGACGGGCACAGATACGCAGTATTTT,CASSPGGTGTDTQYF,many,-,TRBV18,TRBJ2-3
TGTGCCTGGAGTGGAAGGGAACTGAACACCGGGGAGCTGTTTTTT,CAWSGRELNTGELFF,-,-,TRBV30,TRBJ2-2
TGTGCCAGCAGCCCTGACGACCGGGACAGGATGAGGAATGAGCAGTTCTTC,CASSPDDRDRMRNEQFF,many,TRBD1,TRBV13,TRBJ2-1
TGCGCCAGCAGTGAGGCTCCTAACTCCTACAATGAGCAGTTCTTC,CASSEAPNSYNEQFF,many,-,TRBV10-1,TRBJ2-1
TGTGCCAGCGACCGGGACAGGGGTACAGATACGCAGTATTTT,CASDRDRGTDTQYF,few,TRBD1,TRBV2,TRBJ2-3
TGCGCCAGCAGCCAAGAGAGCGCGAGCTCCTACGAGCAGTACTTC,CASSQESASSYEQYF,-,-,TRBV4-3,TRBJ2-7
TGCAGCGTCGGAGTAGCGGGAGAGCGTGGCACAGATACGCAGTATTTT,CSVGVAGERGTDTQYF,-,TRBD2,TRBV29-1,TRBJ2-3
TGTGCCAGCTATGGTCTGGGGAACAATGAGCAGTTCTTC,CASYGLGNNEQFF,-,-,TRBV28,TRBJ2-1
TGTGCCAGCAGCGGCCGAGCGGGGGTAAATAATTCACCCCTCCACTTT,CASSGRAGVNNSPLHF,many,-,TRBV2,TRBJ1-6
TGTGCCAGCAGCCCGGGGAGTCCGGGAGGCGACCCGCACTCTGGGGCCAACGTCCTGACTTTC,CASSPGSPGGDPHSGANVLTF,-,TRBD2,TRBV7-9,TRBJ2-6
TGTGCCAGCTCACCAACAGGTCACCAAGAGACCCAGTACTTC,CASSPTGHQETQYF,many,-,TRBV18,TRBJ2-5
TGTGCCAGCAGTTACTCGATGCTAGCGGGGGAAAGGGCCCAAGAGACCCAGTACTTC,CASSYSMLAGERAQETQYF,many,TRBD2,TRBV6-2/TRBV6-3,TRBJ2-5
TGCGCCAGCAGAAAAGAGCGGGAGGCCAACACCGGGGAGCTGTTTTTT,CASRKEREANTGELFF,-,TRBD2,TRBV4-3,TRBJ2-2
TGTGCCACCAGCAGGGAAAATAGCGGGTACCAAGAGACCCAGTACTTC,CATSRENSGYQETQYF,many,TRBD2,TRBV15,TRBJ2-5
TGCGCCAGCAGCCCGCTTCAGACCGGCGAGCAGTACTTC,CASSPLQTGEQYF,many,-,TRBV5-1,TRBJ2-7
TGTGCCAGCAGGACAGGGGTGGGCAATCAGCCCCAGCATTTT,CASRTGVGNQPQHF,many,TRBD1,TRBV12-3/TRBV12-4,TRBJ1-5
TGCAGCGCCCCCCGAGACAGGGGCGGGATGGGGGAGACCCAGTACTTC,CSAPRDRGGMGETQYF,-,TRBD1,TRBV29-1,TRBJ2-5
TGTGCCAGCAGCGCCCCTGGAGAGACCCAGTACTTC,CASSAPGETQYF,many,-,TRBV7-3,TRBJ2-5
TGTGCCAGCAGCACCCAGACTAGTGGGGCCAATGAGCAGTTCTTC,CASSTQTSGANEQFF,-,-,TRBV9,TRBJ2-1
TGTGCCAGCAGTAATACCGGGACTTCGAGCTCCTACGAGCAGTACTTC,CASSNTGTSSSYEQYF,many,-,TRBV12-3/TRBV12-4,TRBJ2-7
TGTGCCAGCAGTGAACAGGGTAGCACTGAAGCTTTCTTT,CASSEQGSTEAFF,many,-,TRBV6-1,TRBJ1-1
TGTGCCAGCAGCTCGGGACTAGCCGATAACACAGATACGCAGTATTTT,CASSSGLADNTDTQYF,-,TRBD2,TRBV13,TRBJ2-3
TGCGCCAGCAGGACAGATCCCTTGGGGGAGACCCAGTACTTC,CASRTDPLGETQYF,few,-,TRBV5-1,TRBJ2-5
TGTGCCAGCAGTTTACTAGCGGGAGCGCAGGGCAATGAGCAGTTCTTC,CASSLLAGAQGNEQFF,many,TRBD2,TRBV27,TRBJ2-1
TGCAGTGCTAGAGATAGACAGGGGGGCTACGAGCAGTACTTC,CSARDRQGGYEQYF,-,TRBD1,TRBV20-1,TRBJ2-7
TGCAGTGTACCCGGGACAACGGCTAACTCTGGAAACACCATATATTTT,CSVPGTTANSGNTIYF,many,-,TRBV20-1,TRBJ1-3
TGTGCCACCAGTGATCCTGGCAGTCAAGAGACCCAGTACTTC,CATSDPGSQETQYF,many,-,TRBV24-1,TRBJ2-5
TGTGCCAGCAGTTGGACGGGGACTGGGCAGTACTTC,CASSWTGTGQYF,-,-,TRBV12-3/TRBV12-4,TRBJ2-7
TGTGCCAGCACGACGACATTCCACTCTGGAAACACCATATATTTT,CASTTTFHSGNTIYF,few,-,TRBV28,TRBJ1-3
TGTGCCAGCAGCTTCTCTGACCGCCTCCAGTACTTC,CASSFSDRLQYF,-,-,TRBV7-9,TRBJ2-5
TGCAGCGGTTCGGACATCCAAGAGACCCAGTACTTC,CSGSDIQETQYF,few,-,TRBV29-1,TRBJ2-5